This T cell receptor (beta chain) comes out of a study of TIL therapy for anti-PD-1-resistant metastatic lung cancer. Study background: Tumors were harvested before any PD-1/PD-L1 blockade. Most patients had lung adenocarcinoma. General study findings and limits: This highly selected cohort may not generalize to typical lung cancer patients.

Sequencing used immunoSEQ v3. Sequencing depth was 1.5 million to 2 million read pairs for survey level, roughly 4.5-6 million for deep. The protocol was immunoSEQ multiplex PCR, while the TCRdb copy is restricted to in-frame clones and leaves out a portion. The sample contains 55,000 or so clones, roughly 77% of which appear only once. V was cut by 0 bases and J by 9 bases, with 9 bases left in between. This CDR3 has 14 residues. Germline CDR1 and CDR2: MNHEY and SMNVEV (reference sequence). This clone was seen just once. Its matching antigen is unknown. Described time point: pre-treatment sample, taken before nivolumab and TIL therapy.

The sequence derives from a person aged 25 to 80 with non-small cell lung cancer. This material consisted of blood, taken at baseline. V and J are TRBV27 and TRBJ1-6; D is undetermined. The CDR3 region is CASSLSRVGSPLHF. The CDR3, as DNA: TGTGCCAGCAGTTTATCCCGAGTCGGTTCACCCCTCCACTTT.